Listed below are T cell receptor beta chains from one sample, sequenced in a study of blood T cell repertoires in COVID-19. Libraries were prepared by immunoSEQ multiplex PCR; TCRdb keeps only in-frame clonotypes and omits some of them. This repertoire shows roughly 45,000 clones, roughly 73% found once; its top ten account for around 30%. Sequencing was carried out using peripheral blood. The receptors come from a woman aged 65 to 85 with acute or convalescent COVID-19. CDR3s include the opening cysteine and the closing phenylalanine or tryptophan. A D gene is named only where the DNA matches it firmly. Expanded clones get a size class; other rows say once, few or many, or leave the size out.

v_gene,j_gene,d_gene,abundance,CDR3aa,CDR3nt
TRBV6-1,TRBJ2-1,TRBD1,.,CASSDRSPWGQGNNEQFF,TGTGCCAGCAGTGATAGGTCCCCTTGGGGACAGGGAAACAATGAGCAGTTCTTC
TRBV10-3,TRBJ2-1,.,.,CAISIAVYNEQFF,TGTGCCATCAGTATTGCGGTGTACAATGAGCAGTTCTTC
TRBV5-1,TRBJ1-1,.,.,CASSLEGITEAFF,TGCGCCAGCAGCTTAGAGGGTATCACTGAAGCTTTCTTT
TRBV5-5,TRBJ1-1,.,.,CASNPGRGHVMNTEAFF,TGTGCCAGCAACCCGGGGAGGGGACATGTTATGAACACTGAAGCTTTCTTT
TRBV6-5,TRBJ1-1,.,.,CASSYGSTEAFF,TGTGCCAGCAGTTACGGGAGCACTGAAGCTTTCTTT
TRBV7-9,TRBJ2-7,TRBD1,once,CASSLGTGLYEQYF,TGTGCCAGCAGCTTGGGGACAGGGCTCTACGAGCAGTACTTC
TRBV27,TRBJ1-2,.,.,CASSFWQGRNYGYTF,TGTGCCAGCAGTTTTTGGCAGGGGCGGAACTATGGCTACACCTTC
TRBV5-4,TRBJ2-7,TRBD1,.,CASSFEVRGSYEQYF,TGTGCCAGCAGCTTCGAGGTCAGGGGGTCCTACGAGCAGTACTTC
TRBV6-5,TRBJ1-2,.,.,CATPTVYYGYTF,TGTGCCACCCCGACAGTTTACTATGGCTACACCTTC
TRBV19,TRBJ1-5,TRBD1,.,CASSIDPARDRVLDSNQPQHF,TGTGCCAGTAGTATAGATCCAGCCCGGGACAGGGTTTTGGATAGCAATCAGCCCCAGCATTTT